Each of the 21 T cell receptor beta chains below was sequenced from the same sample in a study of T cell responses to AZD1222 COVID-19 vaccine. Clones were read by immunoSEQ multiplex PCR, and TCRdb kept only the in-frame ones, dropping some. In the table there are about 180,000 clones, around 88% of which are singletons. Sequenced material: peripheral blood, taken 28 days after the second AZD1222 dose. The origin of the receptors is an adult who received the AZD1222 COVID-19 vaccine.

The CDR3 DNA follows: TGTGCCAGCTCACAAACCGGACAGGTTCTTTATGGAAACACCATATATTTT. Protein product: CASSQTGQVLYGNTIYF. The J gene is TRBJ1-3, the V gene TRBV18; 7 bases align to TRBD1. This CDR3 contains 17 residues. Per the germline V gene, CDR1 is KGHSH and CDR2 is LQKENI. After removal of 4 bases from V and 3 bases from J, the junction contained 12 bases not matched to a gene.

The chain has TRBV6-5 and TRBJ1-5; no clear D gene. The CDR3 has 14 amino acids. V was clipped by 6 bases and J by 0 bases, with 9 bases between them. From germline, CDR1 is MNHEY and CDR2 SVGAGI. CDR3: CASSPDVSNQPQHF. CDR3 nucleotides: TGTGCCAGCAGCCCGGACGTTAGCAATCAGCCCCAGCATTTT.

The chain is built from TRBV30 and TRBJ1-5; D perhaps matches TRBD1 (5 bases). Germline V gene lookup returns CDR1 GTSNPN and CDR2 SVGIG (reference sequence). Trimming removed 3 bases from V and 6 bases from J, with 15 bases in between. The CDR3 totals 14 residues. The CDR3 here is CAWRGPGAGQPQHF. Written as DNA, the CDR3 is TGTGCCTGGAGGGGACCCGGGGCAGGTCAGCCCCAGCATTTT.

This sequence joins TRBV6-5 and TRBJ2-7; D not certain. Germline V gene data show CDR1 as MNHEY and CDR2 as SVGAGI. V lost 2 bases and J 0 bases, leaving 8 bases between the germline ends. This CDR3 is 14 amino acids long. The CDR3 loop is CASSYVGNSYEQYF. CDR3 DNA: TGTGCCAGCAGTTACGTGGGGAACTCCTACGAGCAGTACTTC.

The V gene is TRBV6-1, the J gene TRBJ1-2; no clear D gene. Germline CDR1 is MNHNS and CDR2 is SASEGT. The CDR3 sequence is 14 residues long. V lost 2 bases to trimming and J lost 8 bases, with 15 bases between them. The CDR3 is CASSERGVRRGYTF. In nucleotides, the CDR3 is TGTGCCAGCAGTGAAAGAGGTGTGAGACGCGGCTACACCTTC.

The chain uses TRBV6-7 and TRBJ2-1; the match to TRBD2 covers 8 bases. TRBV6-7 is assigned to the ORF class and has an uncertain function. The CDR3 consists of 14 residues. With 2 bases clipped from V and 4 bases from J, the junction kept 1 base outside the gene matches. CDR3 residues: CASSYRGGYNEQFF. The CDR3, as DNA: TGTGCCAGCAGTTACCGCGGGGGGTACAATGAGCAGTTCTTC.

The chain recombines TRBV30 with TRBJ1-1; a weak D match, TRBD1 (5 bases). Germline V CDR1 and CDR2: GTSNPN, SVGIG (reference sequence). This CDR3 comprises 13 residues. V was pared by 0 bases and J by 7 bases, with 12 bases between. CDR3 residues: CAWSVLGGFEAFF. CDR3 sequence (DNA): TGTGCCTGGAGTGTACTCGGGGGATTTGAAGCTTTCTTT.

This clone has only one observation. The chain joins TRBV28 to TRBJ1-2, with TRBD1 as a possible D gene (5 bases). Germline CDR1 is MDHEN and CDR2 is SYDVKM. This CDR3 spans 15 amino acids. Trimming cost V 4 bases and J 8 bases, with 20 bases left between them. The CDR3 DNA follows: TGTGCCAGCAGTTCCCTATCCCCCAGGGTAGACGGCTACACCTTC. Its translation is CASSSLSPRVDGYTF.

This sequence joins TRBV11-3 and TRBJ1-1; TRBD1 agrees at 7 bases. Germline trimming cut 5 bases from V and 1 base from J; bases unmatched to any gene: 7. From germline, CDR1 is SGHNT and CDR2 YENEEA. The length of the CDR3 is 15 residues. This CDR3 is CASSKRQGSNTEAFF. The CDR3 nucleotides are TGTGCCAGCAGCAAAAGACAGGGATCGAACACTGAAGCTTTCTTT.

The chain is built from TRBV7-9 and TRBJ2-1, with a possible D match to TRBD2 (5 bases). CDR1 is SEHNR and CDR2 is FQNEAQ in the germline V gene (reference sequence). The CDR3 totals 14 residues. Trimming left V 5 bases short and J 9 bases short, with 17 bases between. CDR3 DNA sequence: TGTGCCAGCAGCCCGAACCCTATAGCGCTTGAGCAGTTCTTC. Encoded protein: CASSPNPIALEQFF.

The chain links TRBV4-2 to TRBJ2-2, with unresolved D. The ends were cut back, 2 bases at V and 6 bases at J, with 10 bases in the middle. Germline V gives CDR1 LGHNA, CDR2 YNFKEQ. CDR3 length: 14 amino acids. CDR3 in amino acids: CASSQLSQAGELFF. DNA of the CDR3: TGTGCCAGCAGCCAACTAAGTCAGGCCGGGGAGCTGTTTTTT.

The chain joins TRBV7-9 to TRBJ2-1; D not certain. The CDR3 is 13 amino acids. The germline V gene has CDR1 SEHNR and CDR2 FQNEAQ (reference sequence). The V end lost 2 bases, the J end lost 15 bases, and 17 bases lay between the germline ends. DNA for the CDR3: TGTGCCAGCAGCTTAACCCCTGCCCTAGGGCGGTTCTTC. It translates to CASSLTPALGRFF.

The V gene is TRBV28, the J gene TRBJ1-6, with D hard to call. CDR1 and CDR2 (germline): MDHEN, SYDVKM. V was pared by 4 bases and J by 0 bases, with 10 bases between. The CDR3 extends over 16 amino acids. The CDR3 here is CASSSELSSYNSPLHF. In nucleotides, the CDR3 is TGTGCCAGCAGTTCTGAGTTAAGCTCCTATAATTCACCCCTCCACTTT.

The chain combines TRBV6-4 with TRBJ2-3, with 8 positions matching TRBD1. V lost 2 bases, J lost 5 bases, and 6 bases stayed unmatched. CDR3 length: 15 amino acids. Per the germline V gene, CDR1 is MRHNA and CDR2 is SNTAGT. CDR3 in DNA: TGTGCCAGCAGTGACGGCCGGACAGGGATAGATACGCAGTATTTT. This gives the protein CASSDGRTGIDTQYF.

The V gene is TRBV11-3, the J gene TRBJ2-2; 10 bases fit TRBD2. The CDR3 extends over 16 amino acids. The J segment lost 4 bases and the V segment lost 5 bases, leaving 7 bases of the junction unmatched. Germline values: CDR1 SGHNT, CDR2 YENEEA. CDR3 in amino acids: CASSKVAGGGTGELFF. CDR3 DNA sequence: TGTGCCAGCAGCAAAGTAGCGGGGGGCGGCACCGGGGAGCTGTTTTTT.

The chain combines TRBV5-4 with TRBJ2-1; 8 bases agree with TRBD1. Unmatched junction bases numbered 9, after V lost 4 bases and J lost 3 bases. Per the germline V gene, CDR1 is SGHNT and CDR2 is YYREEE (reference sequence). This CDR3 region has 16 residues. DNA for the CDR3: TGTGCCAGCAGCCCCCGAAGGGACAGGAACTACAATGAGCAGTTCTTC. It is translated as CASSPRRDRNYNEQFF.

This clone was picked up one time. J is TRBJ2-3 and V is TRBV11-2, with D hard to call. V lost 5 bases to trimming and J lost 2 bases, with 8 bases between them. This CDR3 contains 13 residues. CDR1 is SGHAT and CDR2 is FQNNGV in the germline V gene. CDR3 nucleotide sequence: TGTGCCAGCAGCCCTACTATCACAGATACGCAGTATTTT. Translated: CASSPTITDTQYF.

This clone was observed once. The V call is TRBV6-5, the J call TRBJ1-4; D unclear. Germline V lookup: CDR1 MNHEY, CDR2 SVGAGI. The ends were cut back, 0 bases at V and 7 bases at J, with 15 bases in the middle. The CDR3 contains 16 residues. In DNA, the CDR3 is TGTGCCAGCAGTTACTCCAAGGGCGGCGGAACTGAAAAACTGTTTTTT. Protein: CASSYSKGGGTEKLFF.

The V gene is TRBV9, the J gene TRBJ1-6, with 7 bases that match TRBD1. Germline lookup yields CDR1 SGDLS and CDR2 YYNGEE. This CDR3 region has 15 residues. V lost 4 bases, J lost 6 bases, and 7 bases stayed unmatched. The chain's CDR3 is CASSTGQTINSPLHF. The CDR3 DNA sequence: TGTGCCAGCAGCACGGGACAGACCATTAATTCACCCCTCCACTTT.

The chain combines TRBV5-1 with TRBJ2-7, with 7 bases aligning to TRBD1. Germline V CDR1 and CDR2: SGHRS, YFSETQ. The CDR3 is 15 amino acids. The ends lost 3 bases at V and 0 bases at J; junction bases unmatched: 6. CDR3 bases: TGCGCCAGCAGCTCCACAGGGGCGATCTCCTACGAGCAGTACTTC. Protein: CASSSTGAISYEQYF. Full variable domain (rest looked up from reference TRBV5-1 and TRBJ2-7): KAGVTQTPRYLIKTRGQQVTLSCSPISGHRSVSWYQQTPGQGLQFLFEYFSETQRNKGNFPGRFSGRQFSNSRSEMNVSTLELGDSALYLCASSSTGAISYEQYFGPGTRLTVT.

V and J are TRBV19 and TRBJ2-5; TRBD2 agrees at 13 bases. V lost 5 bases, J lost 6 bases, and 6 bases stayed unmatched. The CDR3 covers 15 residues. Germline V gives CDR1 LNHDA, CDR2 SQIVND (reference sequence). For the CDR3, the DNA is TGTGCCAGTAGTCCCCCGGGACTAGCGGGGAAGACCCAGTACTTC. Translated: CASSPPGLAGKTQYF.